A single sample gave rise to the 2 T cell receptor beta chains below, sequenced in a study of shared clonotypes between healthy human individuals (dated by TCRdb to about 2020). Library preparation used the immunoSEQ multiplex PCR assay. TCRdb limited this immuneACCESS table to in-frame rearrangements with V and J called. A share of clones is missing; checked studies link under half to unresolved V genes, and the rest is unexplained. The sample table lists 2 million to 3 million clones, more than 90% of them with a count of one. Of the sample, 0.14% falls within the top ten clones. The sample consisted of naive CD4+ T cells sorted from blood. The cell subset or site tag for this specimen amounts to: CD45RA+ positively selected. Receptors originate from a young man in good health.

The rearrangement links TRBV7-9 to TRBJ2-7, with D perhaps being TRBD1 or TRBD2 (5 bases each). The CDR3 totals 14 residues. The germline V gene encodes CDR1 SEHNR and CDR2 FQNEAQ (reference sequence). Trimming took 3 bases from V and 2 from J, leaving 11 bases between them. CDR3 in amino acids: CASSFAGAAYEQYF. CDR3 bases: TGTGCCAGCAGCTTCGCCGGGGCTGCCTACGAGCAGTACTTC.

The CDR3 DNA sequence: TGCAGCGGGCGGGACACCGGGGAGCTGTTTTTT. Translation gives CSGRDTGELFF. This chain links TRBV29-1 with TRBJ2-2, with D maybe TRBD2 (5 bases). V was shortened by 7 bases and J by 3 bases, with 6 bases between the two germline ends. The germline gives CDR1 SQVTM, CDR2 ANQGSEA. The CDR3 covers 11 residues.